These 10 T cell receptor beta chains share one sample of origin, sequenced in a study of cytomegalovirus exposure and HLA in healthy donors. Sequencing was performed with immunoSEQ multiplex PCR; in TCRdb, only in-frame clones are kept and a portion is missing. The table includes around 190,000 clones, about 85% detected once. Material for sequencing was PBMCs. Receptor source: a man between 18 and 29 years old in good health and CMV-seropositive.

V usage is TRBV7-2 and J usage is TRBJ2-7; TRBD2 might be the D (5 bases). There are 16 residues in the CDR3. Germline lookup yields CDR1 SGHTA and CDR2 FQGNSA. Trimming cost V 3 bases and J 1 base, with 16 bases left between them. CDR3 amino acids: CASSFFVLASSYEQYF. The CDR3 DNA sequence: TGTGCCAGCAGCTTTTTTGTTCTAGCCAGTTCCTACGAGCAGTACTTC.

The table lists this clone with a count of one. The V and J genes are TRBV14 and TRBJ1-2, with D maybe TRBD1 (6 bases). The CDR3 loop spans 13 amino acids. Looked up from germline, CDR1 is SGHDN and CDR2 is FVKESK. V lost 5 bases and J lost 4, with 11 bases in between. The CDR3 loop reads CASSADSRYGYTF. CDR3 nucleotide sequence: TGTGCCAGCAGCGCGGACAGCCGCTATGGCTACACCTTC.

The V call is TRBV6-5, the J call TRBJ2-7; 8 nucleotides match TRBD1. V lost 0 bases, J lost 6 bases, and 10 bases stayed unmatched. The germline gives CDR1 MNHEY, CDR2 SVGAGI. The CDR3 covers 16 residues. The CDR3 nucleotides are TGTGCCAGCAGTTACTCGATAGGACAGGGTAACCGCGAGCAGTACTTC. This codes for CASSYSIGQGNREQYF.

The chain is built from TRBV28 and TRBJ2-1, with 9 bases that match TRBD1. CDR1 and CDR2 from the germline V gene are MDHEN and SYDVKM. The V segment lost 4 bases and the J segment 1 base; nucleotides outside the gene matches: 17. This CDR3 is built from 20 residues. The CDR3 sequence is CASSSTSGTGKFGSYNEQFF. In nucleotides, the CDR3 is TGTGCCAGCAGTTCTACGTCCGGGACAGGGAAATTCGGGTCCTACAATGAGCAGTTCTTC.

This clone was detected once. This specimen includes other DNA sequences encoding the same CDR3. The rearrangement links TRBV30 to TRBJ2-5; TRBD2 is a possible D gene (5 bases). This CDR3 spans 12 amino acids. CDR1 and CDR2 from the germline V gene are GTSNPN and SVGIG (reference sequence). Trimming took 0 bases from V and 4 from J, leaving 6 bases between them. CDR3 coding DNA: TGTGCCTGGAGTGTAGGGAGAGAGACCCAGTACTTC. Translation gives CAWSVGRETQYF.

This rearrangement joins TRBV2 to TRBJ2-1; D perhaps matches TRBD2 (6 bases). Trimming removed 0 bases at V and 6 bases at J, with 9 bases between. Germline loops: CDR1 SNHLY, CDR2 FYNNEI. There are 14 residues in the CDR3. In nucleotides, the CDR3 is TGTGCCAGCAGTGAAGCTACGGGACTCAATGAGCAGTTCTTC. It codes for CASSEATGLNEQFF.

This chain connects TRBV28 to TRBJ2-1; D is perhaps TRBD1 (5 bases). Germline-derived CDR1 and CDR2 are MDHEN and SYDVKM. The CDR3 sequence is 14 residues long. V was cut by 7 bases and J by 0 bases, with 10 bases left in between. The CDR3 spells CASNEDSSYNEQFF. CDR3 DNA: TGTGCCAGCAACGAAGACAGCTCCTACAATGAGCAGTTCTTC.

The chain links TRBV14 to TRBJ2-3; D might be TRBD2 (6 bases). Trimming cost V 4 bases and J 8 bases, with 19 bases left between them. Germline CDR1 and CDR2: SGHDN and FVKESK. This CDR3 contains 15 residues. CDR3 region: CASSPGSRAAPTQYF. The CDR3 DNA reads TGTGCCAGCAGCCCCGGGAGTCGGGCGGCTCCTACGCAGTATTTT.

The chain uses TRBV7-9 and TRBJ1-2, with TRBD1 as a possible D gene (5 bases). Trimming took 5 bases from V and 7 from J, leaving 11 bases between them. Germline V lookup: CDR1 SEHNR, CDR2 FQNEAQ (reference sequence). The CDR3 runs to 12 residues. The CDR3 is CASSRGGFGYTF. CDR3 DNA sequence: TGTGCCAGCAGCCGGGGGGGGTTTGGCTACACCTTC.

For the CDR3, the DNA is TGCGCCAGCAGCCAAACAGGGATTTATGGCTACACCTTC. Its translation: CASSQTGIYGYTF. The V and J genes are TRBV4-1 and TRBJ1-2; possible D gene TRBD1, 6 bases. This CDR3 spans 13 amino acids. Germline V lookup: CDR1 MGHRA, CDR2 YSYEKL. V was clipped by 2 bases and J by 5 bases, with 9 bases between them.